This passage covers 30 T cell receptor beta chains from one sample sequenced in a study of diagnostic markers for celiac disease (TCRdb year 2020). For sequencing, an Illumina MiSeq was employed. After TCRdb reprocessed the reads, each CDR3 protein sequence was kept as one row, without DNA. The sample table includes a few thousand distinct CDR3 sequences. 5.5% to 7.5% of the sample is in the top ten clones. The sample was either unsorted cells or a sorted T cell fraction (not recorded which). Receptors originate from a human donor. This table probably holds off-target reads from a library built for another chain.

The chain joins TRBV2 to TRBJ2-5. Per the germline V gene, CDR1 is SNHLY and CDR2 is FYNNEI. The CDR3 contains 14 residues. The CDR3 protein is CATRDSGVKETQYF.

The chain has TRBV20-1 and TRBJ2-2; TCRdb proposes TRBD2, but this gene call is untestable without DNA. Germline CDR1 reads DFQATT; CDR2 reads SNEGSKA (reference sequence). The CDR3 has 18 residues. The CDR3 region is CSARPVLAGGQNTGELFF.

By frequency, this clonotype is medium-sized (0.01 to 0.1%). The chain joins TRBV5-1 to TRBJ1-1. The CDR3 spans 14 residues. Per germline, CDR1 SGHRS and CDR2 YFSETQ. The CDR3 sequence is CASSLYGVNTEAFF.

This clonotype ranks as medium-sized in terms of frequency. The chain links TRBV5-1 to TRBJ1-1; TCRdb selects TRBD1, and the lack of DNA leaves this call unchecked. The germline V gene has CDR1 SGHRS and CDR2 YFSETQ. The CDR3 runs to 13 residues. CDR3 amino acids: CASSFQGSTEAFF.

Measured by frequency, this clonotype is medium-sized. V and J are TRBV6-1 and TRBJ1-3. The CDR3 is 15 amino acids. Germline V gives CDR1 MNHNS, CDR2 SASEGT. The CDR3 reads CASSPGRPPGNTIYF.

The chain joins TRBV7-2 to TRBJ1-1; lacking DNA, the TRBD1 call made by TCRdb goes unchecked. From germline, CDR1 is SGHTA and CDR2 FQGNSA. This CDR3 comprises 14 residues. CDR3 protein: CASRLPGGNTEAFF.

The chain recombines TRBV27 with TRBJ1-1; TCRdb picks TRBD1, but there is no DNA to check that call. Germline loops: CDR1 MNHEY, CDR2 SMNVEV (reference sequence). The CDR3 is 13 amino acids. CDR3 sequence reads: CASSLKWGGEAFF.

This sequence joins TRBV12-3 or TRBV12-4 and TRBJ1-3. The CDR3 covers 13 residues. Here the CDR3 reads CASSGEERGTIYF.

The V call is TRBV12-3 or TRBV12-4, the J call TRBJ2-2. The CDR3 covers 13 residues. CDR3 region: CASSIGFAGELFF.

CDR3 in amino acids: CASSVRERYAEAFF. The V gene is TRBV9, the J gene TRBJ1-1; absent DNA, TCRdb's TRBD1 call cannot be checked. This CDR3 region has 14 residues. CDR1 and CDR2 (germline): SGDLS, YYNGEE.

This clonotype counts as medium-sized by frequency. The chain links TRBV27 to TRBJ1-1. CDR3 length: 16 amino acids. The germline V gene has CDR1 MNHEY and CDR2 SMNVEV (reference sequence). CDR3 amino acids: CASSYPLSREVTEAFF.

This clonotype ranks as medium-sized in terms of frequency. The chain recombines TRBV10-3 with TRBJ2-3. The V gene's germline CDR1 is ENHRY and CDR2 SYGVKD. The CDR3 spans 15 residues. CDR3 protein: CAISEVGARTDTQYF.

This clonotype ranks as medium-sized (0.01 to 0.1%) in terms of frequency. This chain uses TRBV3-1 with TRBJ2-6; absent DNA, TCRdb's TRBD1 call cannot be checked. CDR3 length equals 15 residues. Germline V lookup: CDR1 LGHDT, CDR2 YNNKEL (reference sequence). CDR3 region: CASSRTGSGANVLTF.

This rearrangement joins TRBV7-2 to TRBJ2-2; TCRdb calls TRBD1, which cannot be checked without DNA. CDR3 size: 16 residues. Per germline, CDR1 SGHTA and CDR2 FQGNSA. The CDR3 loop reads CASSLAFAGGTGELFF.

The V and J genes are TRBV27 and TRBJ1-1; TCRdb reports TRBD1, a call that lacks DNA to check it against. This CDR3 contains 15 residues. In germline, CDR1 is MNHEY, CDR2 SMNVEV (reference sequence). The chain's CDR3 is CASRDPGTGNTEAFF.

This clonotype ranks as medium-sized in terms of frequency. This chain connects TRBV5-1 to TRBJ2-7; TCRdb reports TRBD1, a call that lacks DNA to check it against. CDR1 is SGHRS, CDR2 YFSETQ, per germline. The CDR3 sequence is 13 residues long. Here the CDR3 reads CASSGTGGYEQYF. The variable domain in full, completed from reference TRBV5-1 and TRBJ2-7, reads KAGVTQTPRYLIKTRGQQVTLSCSPISGHRSVSWYQQTPGQGLQFLFEYFSETQRNKGNFPGRFSGRQFSNSRSEMNVSTLELGDSALYLCASSGTGGYEQYFGPGTRLTVT.

The chain joins TRBV20-1 to TRBJ2-3; the D gene TCRdb calls, TRBD2, cannot be checked with no DNA. CDR1 is DFQATT and CDR2 is SNEGSKA in the germline V gene (reference sequence). CDR3 size: 16 residues. This CDR3 is CSARVAGGGGTDTQYF.

V is TRBV12-3 or TRBV12-4 and J is TRBJ2-1; TCRdb names TRBD2, which stays unverified in the absence of DNA. CDR3 length: 17 residues. CDR3 loop: CASSLGRLAGAAWEQFF.

J is TRBJ1-6 and V is TRBV27; lacking DNA, the TRBD1 call made by TCRdb goes unchecked. Germline assignment: CDR1 MNHEY and CDR2 SMNVEV (reference sequence). The CDR3 extends over 15 amino acids. The CDR3 is CASRKAGGGNSPLHF.

This clonotype shows up as medium-sized by frequency. The CDR3 reads CAWSRPGEGGYGYTF. The rearrangement uses TRBV30 and TRBJ1-2; TCRdb picks TRBD1, but there is no DNA to check that call. The germline gives CDR1 GTSNPN, CDR2 SVGIG (reference sequence). This CDR3 is built from 15 residues.

By frequency, this clonotype is medium-sized. V is TRBV6-6 and J is TRBJ1-5; TCRdb's assignment of TRBD1 cannot be checked, as there is no DNA. Looked up from germline, CDR1 is MNHNY and CDR2 is SVGAGI (reference sequence). The CDR3 runs to 17 residues. This CDR3 reads CASSLSRGGQGNQPQHF.

Judged by frequency, this clonotype is medium-sized (0.01 to 0.1%). The genes are TRBV7-2 and TRBJ2-7; TCRdb designates TRBD1, a call that cannot be tested without DNA. Germline lookup yields CDR1 SGHTA and CDR2 FQGNSA. The CDR3 covers 13 residues. CDR3 residues: CASSLAPSGDRDF.

V gene TRBV25-1 combines with J gene TRBJ2-3. The CDR3 sequence is 11 residues long. Germline-derived CDR1 and CDR2 are MGHDK and SYGVNS. The CDR3 is CASSDLDTQYF. Full variable domain (outside the CDR3, taken from reference TRBV25-1 and TRBJ2-3): EADIYQTPRYLVIGTGKKITLECSQTMGHDKMYWYQQDPGMELHLIHYSYGVNSTEKGDLSSESTVSRIRTEHFPLTLESARPSHTSQYLCASSDLDTQYFGPGTRLTVL.

The V call is TRBV15, the J call TRBJ1-2; no DNA is available, so the TRBD1 call from TCRdb remains unchecked. CDR3 size: 16 residues. CDR1 LNHNV and CDR2 YYDKDF come from the germline V gene (reference sequence). This CDR3 is CATSRDRDSINYGYTF.

The chain recombines TRBV5-1 with TRBJ1-1. Looked up from germline, CDR1 is SGHRS and CDR2 is YFSETQ. The CDR3 length is 15 residues. The CDR3 loop is CASSFRGEGGTEAFF.

This chain uses TRBV6-5 with TRBJ1-2. Germline V gene sequence: CDR1 MNHEY, CDR2 SVGAGI. CDR3 length: 15 amino acids. The CDR3 protein is CASSRARTVNYGYTF.

This sequence joins TRBV20-1 and TRBJ2-7; TCRdb calls TRBD1, which cannot be checked without DNA. The CDR3 is 14 amino acids. Germline V gene lookup returns CDR1 DFQATT and CDR2 SNEGSKA (reference sequence). The CDR3 spells CSATREAGTGEQYF.

The chain couples TRBV20-1 to TRBJ2-5; no DNA is available, so the TRBD2 call from TCRdb remains unchecked. The CDR3 is made up of 14 amino acids. Germline V lookup: CDR1 DFQATT, CDR2 SNEGSKA (reference sequence). This CDR3 is CSARDLAGGETQYF.

J is TRBJ1-2 and V is TRBV6-1; with no DNA, the TCRdb D assignment of TRBD1 cannot be verified. CDR1 and CDR2 (germline): MNHNS, SASEGT. The CDR3 contains 14 residues. Here the CDR3 reads CASSGGQGVYGYTF.

The rearrangement links TRBV5-1 to TRBJ1-5. Germline V gene sequence: CDR1 SGHRS, CDR2 YFSETQ. There are 13 residues in the CDR3. This CDR3 is CASSLEGYQPQHF. Variable domain in full (rest from reference TRBV5-1 and TRBJ1-5): KAGVTQTPRYLIKTRGQQVTLSCSPISGHRSVSWYQQTPGQGLQFLFEYFSETQRNKGNFPGRFSGRQFSNSRSEMNVSTLELGDSALYLCASSLEGYQPQHFGDGTRLSIL.